What follows are 24 T cell receptor beta chains derived from one specimen sequenced in a study of CD8 T cells in ankylosing spondylitis. TCRdb re-derived calls from the 5' RACE reads in MiXCR, one entry per CDR3 protein. Of approximately 290,000 distinct CDR3 sequences listed, about 20% are singletons. Source material: blood, either unsorted or a sorted T cell fraction (not recorded which). The receptors come from a female donor with ankylosing spondylitis or in good health (not recorded which).

The chain joins TRBV12-3 or TRBV12-4 to TRBJ2-5; D not certain. The V gene lost 3 bases and the J gene lost 5 bases, with 16 bases spanning the gap. This CDR3 is built from 15 residues. Written as DNA, the CDR3 is TGTGCCAGCAGTTTTGGTGGTGGGGATCCGGAGACCCAGTACTTC. Translating it yields CASSFGGGDPETQYF.

This clonotype was seen a handful of times. The chain combines TRBV15 with TRBJ2-1, with D hard to call. Germline CDR1 LNHNV, CDR2 YYDKDF (reference sequence). Trimming left V 3 bases short and J 8 bases short, with 14 bases between. The CDR3 length is 14 residues. CDR3 sequence reads: CATSSGTAWDEQFF. The CDR3 coding sequence is TGTGCCACCAGCAGCGGTACCGCCTGGGATGAGCAGTTCTTC.

This clonotype was seen only a few times. The genes are TRBV7-2 and TRBJ2-5; TRBD1 aligns across 9 bases. J was trimmed by 5 bases and V by 5 bases; bases with no gene match: 12. Germline-derived CDR1 and CDR2 are SGHTA and FQGNSA. This CDR3 spans 16 amino acids. This chain's CDR3 is CASSPISGTGTETQYF. The CDR3 region has the DNA TGTGCCAGCAGCCCCATCTCCGGGACAGGGACGGAGACCCAGTACTTC.

This sequence joins TRBV19 and TRBJ2-1; TRBD2 might be the D (6 bases). V was clipped by 6 bases and J by 8 bases, with 14 bases between them. The CDR3 runs 13 residues. Germline V gene data show CDR1 as LNHDA and CDR2 as SQIVND (reference sequence). Written as DNA, the CDR3 is TGTGCCAGTAGAGCGGGTCCGCCCCATGAGCAGTTCTTC. Amino acid sequence: CASRAGPPHEQFF.

This chain uses TRBV19 with TRBJ1-4; D is possibly TRBD1 (6 bases). The CDR3 is 15 residues long. The germline CDR1 and CDR2 sequences are LNHDA and SQIVND (reference sequence). V was shortened by 5 bases and J by 3 bases, with 13 bases between the two germline ends. The CDR3, as DNA: TGTGCCAGTAGTTCCAGGGGTGCGGCTAATGAAAAACTGTTTTTT. Its translation: CASSSRGAANEKLFF.

This clonotype was detected ten times or more. The genes are TRBV7-8 and TRBJ1-1; TRBD1 is a possible D gene (5 bases). The germline V gene encodes CDR1 SGHVS and CDR2 FQNEAQ. CDR3 size: 14 residues. Trimming cost V 6 bases and J 5 bases, with 16 bases left between them. This chain's CDR3 is CASSFIGGGTEAFF. For the CDR3, the DNA is TGTGCCAGCAGTTTCATCGGGGGTGGTACTGAAGCTTTCTTT.

V usage is TRBV20-1 and J usage is TRBJ1-1; D remains ambiguous. Germline CDR1 and CDR2: DFQATT and SNEGSKA (reference sequence). This CDR3 contains 13 residues. V lost 5 bases and J 1 base, leaving 11 bases between the germline ends. DNA of the CDR3: TGCAGTGCTGCAACCCAAAGGAACACTGAAGCTTTCTTT. This codes for CSAATQRNTEAFF.

This clonotype was seen a few times. The chain joins TRBV7-2 to TRBJ2-1, with 7 positions matching TRBD2. CDR3 length: 13 amino acids. Germline values: CDR1 SGHTA, CDR2 FQGNSA. With V trimmed by 8 bases and J by 9 bases, 10 bases remained unmatched. The CDR3 DNA is TGTGCCAGCGGGGAACAGCCGGGGGGTGAGCAGTTCTTC. Residues: CASGEQPGGEQFF. Combining the CDR3 with reference TRBV7-2 and TRBJ2-1 gives the whole variable domain GAGVSQSPSNKVTEKGKDVELRCDPISGHTALYWYRQSLGQGLEFLIYFQGNSAPDKSGLPSDRFSAERTGGSVSTLTIQRTQQEDSAVYLCASGEQPGGEQFFGPGTRLTVL.

This clonotype was seen more than once but under ten times. The chain has TRBV20-1 and TRBJ2-7; a weak D match, TRBD2 (6 bases). The CDR3 consists of 15 residues. Germline V CDR1 and CDR2: DFQATT, SNEGSKA (reference sequence). Trimming stripped 7 bases from V and 6 bases from J, with 25 bases between. CDR3 nucleotide sequence: TGCAGTGTGGGCGGGAAAGGTGTGGTGGTTACCGAGCAGTACTTC. Its protein product is CSVGGKGVVVTEQYF.

V usage is TRBV20-1 and J usage is TRBJ2-5; TRBD2 is a possible D gene (5 bases). The CDR3 runs to 13 residues. Germline CDR1 reads DFQATT; CDR2 reads SNEGSKA (reference sequence). V gave up 5 bases and J gave up 4 bases, with 14 bases separating them. CDR3 nucleotide sequence: TGCAGTGCTCCGCCCCCAGGAGGAGAGACCCAGTACTTC. Amino acids: CSAPPPGGETQYF.

In DNA, the CDR3 is TGTGCCAGCAGTGAGGGGCAGCGCTCCCTCTCCCCAACGCAGTATTTT. It is translated as CASSEGQRSLSPTQYF. The V and J genes are TRBV2 and TRBJ2-3, with D perhaps TRBD1 (5 bases). The CDR3 runs to 16 residues. V lost 3 bases, J lost 9 bases, and 22 bases lay in between. The V gene's germline CDR1 is SNHLY and CDR2 FYNNEI.

This clonotype has a count of ten or more. The chain is built from TRBV5-1 and TRBJ1-1; tentatively, D is TRBD1 (5 bases). The V gene's germline CDR1 is SGHRS and CDR2 YFSETQ. This CDR3 spans 16 amino acids. V was clipped by 2 bases and J by 2 bases, with 16 bases between them. The CDR3 region is CASSFFPRDGNTEAFF. The DNA of the CDR3 is TGCGCCAGCAGCTTTTTTCCCCGGGACGGCAACACTGAAGCTTTCTTT.

This clonotype was observed a handful of times. The V gene is TRBV4-3, the J gene TRBJ2-7; TRBD1 or TRBD2 may be the D gene (5 bases each). Germline loops: CDR1 LGHNA, CDR2 YSLEER. The CDR3 loop spans 17 amino acids. V was clipped by 1 base and J by 1 base, with 17 bases between them. The CDR3: CASSQGVGREVSYEQYF. Written as DNA, the CDR3 is TGCGCCAGCAGCCAAGGTGTGGGACGAGAGGTTTCCTACGAGCAGTACTTC.

The chain combines TRBV20-1 with TRBJ1-2; D is undetermined. Trimming pared 0 bases from V and 8 bases from J, leaving 10 bases between. Germline CDR1 DFQATT, CDR2 SNEGSKA (reference sequence). This CDR3 comprises 12 residues. The CDR3 region is CSAREPLGGYTF. As DNA, the CDR3 is TGCAGTGCTAGAGAACCTCTAGGGGGCTACACCTTC.

This clonotype was counted only a few times. This sequence joins TRBV5-1 and TRBJ2-1, with TRBD2 as a possible D gene (5 bases). CDR1 and CDR2 (germline): SGHRS, YFSETQ. Trimming removed 3 bases from V and 4 bases from J, with 14 bases in between. CDR3 length: 15 residues. This CDR3 is CASSSVARIYNEQFF. As DNA, the CDR3 is TGCGCCAGCAGCTCCGTAGCGCGGATTTACAATGAGCAGTTCTTC.

This clonotype was observed a few times. The chain links TRBV20-1 to TRBJ2-7; 8 bases are shared with TRBD1. This CDR3 is 14 amino acids long. The J segment lost 3 bases and the V segment lost 0 bases, leaving 4 bases of the junction unmatched. Germline V gives CDR1 DFQATT, CDR2 SNEGSKA (reference sequence). CDR3: CSARDNRGIYEQYF. The CDR3 DNA reads TGCAGTGCTAGAGATAACAGGGGGATCTACGAGCAGTACTTC.

Ten or more counts support this clonotype. The chain couples TRBV29-1 to TRBJ2-7, with 8 bases identical to TRBD1. The CDR3 sequence is 12 residues long. V dropped 7 bases and J dropped 5; count of bases not matched to a gene: 7. The germline CDR1 and CDR2 sequences are SQVTM and ANQGSEA. CDR3 in amino acids: CSAGQGIHEQYF. The CDR3 coding sequence is TGCAGCGCCGGACAGGGAATCCACGAGCAGTACTTC.

This clonotype was observed a few times. V usage is TRBV12-3 or TRBV12-4 and J usage is TRBJ1-1; D uncertain. Trimming took off 2 bases at V and 11 bases at J, with 12 bases between the two ends. CDR3 size: 12 residues. CDR3 region: CASSLPLTGAFF. In DNA, the CDR3 is TGTGCCAGCAGTTTACCTTTAACCGGGGCTTTCTTT.

The chain couples TRBV27 to TRBJ1-4, with 7 bases lining up with TRBD1. The trim removed 6 bases at V and 4 bases at J, leaving 8 bases unmatched. Germline values: CDR1 MNHEY, CDR2 SMNVEV (reference sequence). The CDR3 is 15 amino acids. The CDR3 region has the DNA TGTGCCAGCAGCCTGGGGAGGGGGCGTAATGAAAAACTGTTTTTT. This gives the protein CASSLGRGRNEKLFF.

This clonotype came up a few times. The chain carries TRBV15 and TRBJ1-1, with 8 bases lining up with TRBD1. This CDR3 is built from 14 residues. J lost 4 bases, V lost 8 bases, and 9 bases had no gene match. CDR1 is LNHNV, CDR2 YYDKDF, per germline (reference sequence). The CDR3 coding sequence is TGTGCCACCTCACCCCAGGGGGCGGTCACTGAAGCTTTCTTT. Protein product: CATSPQGAVTEAFF. The whole variable domain, filled in from reference TRBV15 and TRBJ1-1, reads DAMVIQNPRYQVTQFGKPVTLSCSQTLNHNVMYWYQQKSSQAPKLLFHYYDKDFNNEADTPDNFQSRRPNTSFCFLDIRSPGLGDTAMYLCATSPQGAVTEAFFGQGTRLTVV.

This clonotype was recorded a few times. The rearrangement links TRBV5-1 to TRBJ1-1; possibly TRBD1 for D (6 bases). The CDR3 spans 13 residues. The germline gives CDR1 SGHRS, CDR2 YFSETQ. V lost 5 bases, J lost 6 bases, and 14 bases lay in between. CDR3 residues: CASSSLQGSEAFF. The CDR3 DNA is TGCGCCAGCAGTTCCCTACAGGGTTCTGAAGCTTTCTTT.

This clonotype was detected only a few times. V and J are TRBV7-2 and TRBJ2-4, with a weak D call TRBD2 (6 bases). CDR3 length equals 12 residues. Germline assignment: CDR1 SGHTA and CDR2 FQGNSA. Between the trimmed V and J ends, which lost 5 bases and 7 bases, there was a span of 9 bases. This CDR3 is CASSRDSNIQYF. The CDR3, as DNA: TGTGCCAGCAGCAGGGACTCCAACATTCAGTACTTC.

This chain connects TRBV7-8 to TRBJ2-4; TRBD1 might be the D (5 bases). The CDR3 loop spans 17 amino acids. V shed 6 bases and J shed 0 bases, with 18 bases lying between them. Per germline, CDR1 SGHVS and CDR2 FQNEAQ. The CDR3 bases are TGTGCCAGCAGTTACGGATGGAAGGGGTTAGCCAAAAACATTCAGTACTTC. This codes for CASSYGWKGLAKNIQYF.

The chain has TRBV9 and TRBJ2-1, with 13 bases matching TRBD2. Germline lookup yields CDR1 SGDLS and CDR2 YYNGEE. The V and J ends lost 0 bases and 4 bases, in that order; junction bases with no gene match: 1. CDR3 length: 16 amino acids. The CDR3 region has the DNA TGTGCCAGCAGCGTAGGGGGACTAGCGGGATACAATGAGCAGTTCTTC. Protein sequence: CASSVGGLAGYNEQFF.